Listed below are T cell receptor beta chains from one sample, sequenced in a study of blood T cell repertoires in COVID-19. Produced via immunoSEQ multiplex PCR; TCRdb's table is partial and in-frame only. The data show around 140,000 clones, about 91% seen once. Sequenced: peripheral blood. All receptors derive from a woman aged 55-70 years with acute or convalescent COVID-19. CDR3s include the opening cysteine and the closing phenylalanine or tryptophan. A D gene is named only where the DNA matches it firmly. Not every row has a clone size; where given, it reads once, few, many or a size class.

j_call,clone_size,v_call,cdr3_length,d_call,cdr3_nt,cdr3_aa
TRBJ2-2,few,TRBV5-1,15,TRBD2,TGCGCCACGTTCCCCGGGACTAGTAACGGCGGGGAGCTGTTTTTT,CATFPGTSNGGELFF
TRBJ2-7,-,TRBV5-1,15,TRBD1,TGCGCCAGCAGCCCTGGACAGGGCATCTCCTACGAGCAGTACTTC,CASSPGQGISYEQYF
TRBJ1-4,-,TRBV7-2,14,TRBD1,TGTGCCAGCAGCAGGGACAGGGGAGGGGAAAAACTGTTTTTT,CASSRDRGGEKLFF
TRBJ2-1,-,TRBV5-6,13,-,TGTGCCAGCAGCTTAGGGACTCTAAATGAGCAGTTCTTC,CASSLGTLNEQFF
TRBJ1-5,-,TRBV4-2,16,-,TGTGCCAGCAGCCAAGATCCGGGGGTGGGTAGAAAGCCCCAGCATTTT,CASSQDPGVGRKPQHF
TRBJ2-3,-,TRBV19,15,-,TGTGCCAGTAGTACTTTAACCTCGGGACTAGATACGCAGTATTTT,CASSTLTSGLDTQYF
TRBJ1-1,-,TRBV7-8,13,TRBD1,TGTGCCAGCATTTTAGGGACAGGACAAGAAGCTTTCTTT,CASILGTGQEAFF
TRBJ2-7,-,TRBV5-5,15,-,TGTGCCAGCAGCTTGGGCCTTGGGCAGATCTACGAGCAGTACTTC,CASSLGLGQIYEQYF
TRBJ1-5,-,TRBV2,14,-,TGTGCCAGCAGAGCTACTAATACCAATCAGCCCCAGCATTTT,CASRATNTNQPQHF
TRBJ1-2,-,TRBV29-1,13,TRBD1,TGCAGCGTTGAAGAACGGGACAGGGATGGCTACACCTTC,CSVEERDRDGYTF
TRBJ1-1,-,TRBV6-5,15,-,TGTGCCAGCAGTTACAGAAACAGGGTGAACACTGAAGCTTTCTTT,CASSYRNRVNTEAFF
TRBJ1-6,-,TRBV19,14,-,TGTGCCAGTAGTATCGCGACAGCTAATTCACCCCTCCACTTT,CASSIATANSPLHF
TRBJ1-6,-,TRBV5-1,15,-,TGCGCCAGCAGCTTGGCTGAGGTCTGGAATTCACCCCTCCACTTT,CASSLAEVWNSPLHF
TRBJ1-1,-,TRBV6-6,15,-,TGTGCCAGCACTTCCCGGGGGGCGGAGGGCACTGAAGCTTTCTTT,CASTSRGAEGTEAFF
TRBJ1-2,-,TRBV6-5,11,-,TGTGCCTCCCTATCCCGTCCCCGGTACACCTTC,CASLSRPRYTF
TRBJ2-2,-,TRBV5-8,15,TRBD1,TGTGCCAGCAGCTTGGACAGGGGGCCCTCCGGGGAGCTGTTTTTT,CASSLDRGPSGELFF
TRBJ1-4,-,TRBV19,17,TRBD1,TGTGCCAGTAGTCCCAGACGACAGGGGGCGCGAGGTGAAAAACTGTTTTTT,CASSPRRQGARGEKLFF
TRBJ2-1,-,TRBV7-5,16,-,TGTGCCAGAAACCCCACGCGGACAGGGAGGGACAATGAGCAGTTCTTC,CARNPTRTGRDNEQFF
TRBJ1-3,-,TRBV19,14,TRBD1,TGTGCCAGTAGCGGGACAGGGTTTGGAAACACCATATATTTT,CASSGTGFGNTIYF
TRBJ1-1,-,TRBV6-2/TRBV6-3,18,TRBD1,TGTGCCAGCAGTTTTCCTCCGGGACAGGGAAGTTCGTGGACTGAAGCTTTCTTT,CASSFPPGQGSSWTEAFF
TRBJ2-5,-,TRBV15,15,TRBD1,TGTGCCACCAGCGGAACAGGGGGACCCCAAGAGACCCAGTACTTC,CATSGTGGPQETQYF
TRBJ2-7,-,TRBV30,12,-,TGTGCCTGGAGCGCCGTCGGGTACGAGCAGTACTTC,CAWSAVGYEQYF
TRBJ1-2,-,TRBV4-1,13,-,TGCGCCAGCAGCCAAGGGGGGCAGTTTGGCTACACCTTC,CASSQGGQFGYTF
TRBJ1-2,-,TRBV6-2/TRBV6-3,17,TRBD1,TGTGCCAGCAGTGACGACAGGGGGAAGGGTTTTCACTATGGCTACACCTTC,CASSDDRGKGFHYGYTF
TRBJ2-5,once,TRBV19,13,-,TGTGCCAGTAGTATTAGAAGGGGGGAGACCCAGTACTTC,CASSIRRGETQYF
TRBJ1-4,-,TRBV19,15,-,TGTGCCAGCCAAGGGCCTTCCCGACGGGATGATACACTGTTTTTT,CASQGPSRRDDTLFF
TRBJ1-1,few,TRBV11-1,15,TRBD1,TGTGCCAGCAGCTTAGTAGACAGGGAAATCACTGAAGCTTTCTTT,CASSLVDREITEAFF
TRBJ2-5,-,TRBV6-2/TRBV6-3,17,TRBD2,TGTGCCAGCAGCCGCCGACTAGCGGGGGGAAACCAAGAGACCCAGTACTTC,CASSRRLAGGNQETQYF
TRBJ2-7,-,TRBV7-9,13,-,TGTGCCAGCAGTCTGTCGACACGGAACGAGCAGTACTTC,CASSLSTRNEQYF